The 7 T cell receptor beta chains below all came from one sample that was sequenced in a study of shared clonotypes between healthy human individuals. TCRdb's copy holds only in-frame clones and misses some; the assay was immunoSEQ multiplex PCR. The top ten clones hold roughly 0.06% of a sample with approximately 500,000 clones, 90% to 96% of them seen once. The sample comprised naive CD4+ T cells sorted from blood. Subset noted: CD45RA+ positively selected. The receptors shown here come from a woman aged 25 to 39 in good health.

The CDR3 sequence is CASSLGGGTPYEQYF. DNA for the CDR3: TGTGCCAGCAGCTTAGGGGGGGGGACCCCCTACGAGCAGTACTTC. The genes are TRBV7-3 and TRBJ2-7; 7 nucleotides align to TRBD2. From germline, CDR1 is SGHTA and CDR2 FQGTGA. The CDR3 loop spans 15 amino acids. The V gene end was trimmed by 2 bases and the J gene end by 2 bases; junction bases not matched to a gene: 6. Variable domain in full (rest from reference TRBV7-3 and TRBJ2-7): GAGVSQTPSNKVTEKGKYVELRCDPISGHTALYWYRQSLGQGPEFLIYFQGTGAADDSGLPNDRFFAVRPEGSVSTLKIQRTERGDSAVYLCASSLGGGTPYEQYFGPGTRLTVT.

The chain combines TRBV7-9 with TRBJ2-3; 11 bases fit TRBD2. Losses at the gene ends were 5 bases for V and 6 bases for J; bases not matched to a gene: 10. Germline V gene lookup returns CDR1 SEHNR and CDR2 FQNEAQ (reference sequence). The CDR3 is 16 amino acids. CDR3 DNA: TGTGCCAGCAGCGTTGGGACTAGCGGAAGTCCCGATACGCAGTATTTT. Protein: CASSVGTSGSPDTQYF.

The chain links TRBV6-5 to TRBJ2-7; 7 nucleotides line up with TRBD2. The CDR3 consists of 13 residues. V was clipped by 5 bases and J by 6 bases; unmatched bases: 7. The V gene's germline CDR1 is MNHEY and CDR2 SVGAGI. The CDR3 DNA sequence: TGTGCCAGCAGTAACCTAGCGGCTTCCGAGCAGTACTTC. This sequence encodes CASSNLAASEQYF.

This chain joins TRBV6-4 and TRBJ1-6, with D perhaps matching TRBD1 (6 bases). Per the germline V gene, CDR1 is MRHNA and CDR2 is SNTAGT. The CDR3 contains 12 residues. The V end was cut by 5 bases, the J end by 7 bases, with 6 bases between. CDR3 in DNA: TGTGCCAGCAGTAGGGGGAATTCACCCCTCCACTTT. It specifies CASSRGNSPLHF.

This sequence joins TRBV2 and TRBJ2-5, with TRBD1 matching 7 bases. Near its end, the DNA agrees better with TRBJ2-7, so the J call may be wrong. This CDR3 has 12 amino acids. CDR1 is SNHLY and CDR2 is FYNNEI in the germline V gene. The CDR3 loop reads CASSQQGIEQYF. The CDR3, as DNA: TGTGCCAGCAGTCAACAGGGGATCGAGCAGTACTTC.

V and J are TRBV28 and TRBJ1-5; 7 nucleotides line up with TRBD1. Germline assignment: CDR1 MDHEN and CDR2 SYDVKM. V trimming: 4 bases; J trimming: 2 bases; junction bases outside the gene matches: 5. The CDR3 sequence is 15 residues long. The CDR3 DNA reads as TGTGCCAGCAGTTCGCGGGACAGTGGCAATCAGCCCCAGCATTTT. Translated: CASSSRDSGNQPQHF.

V and J are TRBV13 and TRBJ2-7; D is ambiguous. Germline V lookup: CDR1 PRHDT, CDR2 FYEKMQ (reference sequence). V shed 4 bases and J shed 0 bases, with 10 bases lying between them. The CDR3 has 14 amino acids. The CDR3 coding sequence is TGTGCCAGCAGCTCGACTGTGAGCTCCTACGAGCAGTACTTC. It codes for CASSSTVSSYEQYF. The whole variable domain, filled in from reference TRBV13 and TRBJ2-7, reads AAGVIQSPRHLIKEKRETATLKCYPIPRHDTVYWYQQGPGQDPQFLISFYEKMQSDKGSIPDRFSAQQFSDYHSELNMSSLELGDSALYFCASSSTVSSYEQYFGPGTRLTVT.